This is a list of T cell receptor beta chains from one sample in a study of vaccination and CD4 T cells after COVID-19. No antigen is known for these receptors. Using its own MiXCR run on the PCR reads, TCRdb lists one record per CDR3 protein. The sample contains about 15,000 distinct CDR3 sequences, about 67% of which appear only once. Sequencing was performed on CD4+ T cells from blood, cultured in vitro. The receptors originated from a human donor who had recovered from COVID-19. The conserved cysteine and the conserved F or W are not part of the CDR3 here. The order of the fields is J gene, clone size, D gene, V gene, CDR3 protein. D genes are given only for firm matches. Expanded clones get a size class; other rows say once, few or many, or leave the size out.

TRBJ2-7 | NA | TRBD2 | TRBV20-1 | SAPRLAGIRKGEQY
TRBJ1-6 | few | NA | TRBV19 | ASSIEGSSPLH
TRBJ2-5 | NA | NA | TRBV6-5 | ASSYWGRGGSRETQY
TRBJ2-6 | NA | NA | TRBV7-2 | ASSFFGANVLT
TRBJ1-2 | NA | TRBD1 | TRBV24-1 | ATSEGTGVAWDGYT
TRBJ2-7 | NA | TRBD2 | TRBV6-5 | ASSYFSGRSYEQY
TRBJ2-3 | NA | NA | TRBV11-2 | ASSLIGGPPTDTQY
TRBJ2-2 | NA | NA | TRBV6-1 | ASRGDTHTGELF
TRBJ1-1 | NA | NA | TRBV2 | ASSEMLGRSRAF
TRBJ2-5 | NA | TRBD2 | TRBV6-1 | ASSGSGSRETQY
TRBJ2-1 | NA | NA | TRBV6-2/TRBV6-3 | ASSRNEQF
TRBJ1-5 | large | NA | TRBV19 | ASSPAGQLNQPQH
TRBJ1-2 | once | NA | TRBV6-4 | ASSDRPNYGYT
TRBJ1-5 | NA | TRBD1 | TRBV6-1 | ASSTGGQGVVH
TRBJ2-7 | NA | NA | TRBV24-1 | ATSDFGYEQY
TRBJ1-1 | NA | NA | TRBV10-3 | AISSTGWGKSTEAF
TRBJ2-3 | few | NA | TRBV6-1 | ASSHDSTDTQY
TRBJ1-1 | NA | NA | TRBV6-5 | ASSSPEGWTEAF
TRBJ1-1 | NA | NA | TRBV27 | ASSPTDQNTEAF
TRBJ2-2 | NA | TRBD2 | TRBV20-1 | SARASGTSGIGNTGELF
TRBJ2-2 | NA | NA | TRBV6-2/TRBV6-3 | ASSPRLTGELF
TRBJ2-3 | NA | TRBD2 | TRBV20-1 | SAREIAGKGYTQY
TRBJ2-1 | medium-sized | TRBD2 | TRBV7-2 | ASSLGTSGTSF
TRBJ2-7 | medium-sized | TRBD1 | TRBV20-1 | SAPKDRVDNYEQY
TRBJ1-6 | NA | NA | TRBV7-3 | ASSLSGGPLH
TRBJ1-6 | NA | NA | TRBV30 | AWSLGWPMTSPLH
TRBJ1-2 | NA | TRBD1 | TRBV24-1 | ATSDRRQGNYGYT
TRBJ1-2 | NA | NA | TRBV24-1 | ATSDRIRDGYT
TRBJ1-1 | once | TRBD1 | TRBV27 | ASSFVARAGRGTEAF
TRBJ1-6 | few | NA | TRBV27 | ASSLTGNYYNSPLH
TRBJ1-2 | NA | NA | TRBV11-2 | ASSLVPSGDGYT
TRBJ2-5 | once | NA | TRBV28 | ASRGARETQY
TRBJ2-3 | NA | TRBD2 | TRBV10-3 | AISRLAGVTDTQY
TRBJ2-7 | NA | NA | TRBV27 | ASREWGGTALYEQY
TRBJ2-6 | NA | NA | TRBV19 | ASSESSGANVLT
TRBJ1-6 | few | TRBD1 | TRBV20-1 | SATLGTGWSPLH
TRBJ1-6 | NA | NA | TRBV7-9 | ASSFEAVRNSPLH
TRBJ1-2 | NA | NA | TRBV6-4 | ASKDAGT
TRBJ2-6 | once | NA | TRBV19 | ASGRGTGQSGANVLT
TRBJ2-5 | NA | TRBD2 | TRBV6-1 | ASSPLRPSGTRETQY
TRBJ1-2 | NA | NA | TRBV7-2 | ASSWDGVRGYT
TRBJ1-2 | few | NA | TRBV6-2/TRBV6-3 | ASSTTGGASYGYT
TRBJ1-5 | NA | NA | TRBV30 | AWSVQGGQPQH
TRBJ2-2 | NA | TRBD2 | TRBV20-1 | SARGASGNTGELF
TRBJ2-3 | NA | NA | TRBV7-2 | ASSSSLLAGRGRRTDTQY
TRBJ1-6 | few | TRBD1 | TRBV2 | ASSGNRGQGGTNSPLH
TRBJ2-7 | NA | NA | TRBV20-1 | SASGGRPMGEQY